This T cell receptor beta chain was recorded in a study of blood T cells in healthy people across ages. In the case of this clonotype: Its antigen is not identified.

Trimming took 4 bases from V and 2 from J; bases not matched to a gene: 4. The CDR3 is 15 amino acids. Per the germline V gene, CDR1 is MGHRA and CDR2 is YSYEKL. The authors ran a second PCR of about 7 to 11 cycles using a sample-barcoded 5' primer and a J-beta primer mix. TCRdb itself ran the 5' RACE reads through MiXCR, one entry per CDR3 protein. This repertoire shows 650,000 to 1,000,000 distinct CDR3 sequences, under 40% found once; its top ten account for over 10%. Study-level findings and limits: Naive CD4+ cell counts and diversity both ran higher in long-lived than in aged donors.

V and J are TRBV4-1 and TRBJ2-2, with 7 positions matching TRBD1. This receptor was taken from a man aged 18 to 35 in good health. Specimen: blood. CDR3 region: CASSLGQFNTGELFF. CDR3 sequence (DNA): TGCGCCAGCAGCCTGGGACAGTTCAACACCGGGGAGCTGTTTTTT.